Shown below are 11 T cell receptor beta chains from a single sample sequenced in a study of shared clonotypes between healthy human individuals. Produced via immunoSEQ multiplex PCR; TCRdb's table is partial and in-frame only. The data contain roughly 2.6 million clones, roughly nine tenths of them seen just once; the ten biggest clones take up over 0.12%. The specimen was naive CD4+ T cells sorted from blood. The subset is: CD45RA+ positively selected. Receptors were obtained from a young man in good health.

Here the CDR3 DNA reads TGTGCCTGGAGCCGTAAGGAGGGACCCACAGATACGCAGTATTTT. Encoded protein: CAWSRKEGPTDTQYF. The chain recombines TRBV30 with TRBJ2-3, with D tentatively TRBD2 (6 bases). V gave up 3 bases and J gave up 2 bases, with 15 bases separating them. CDR3 length: 15 residues. Germline V gene sequence: CDR1 GTSNPN, CDR2 SVGIG (reference sequence). Looking up the rest from reference TRBV30 and TRBJ2-3 gives the full variable domain: SQTIHQWPATLVQPVGSPLSLECTVEGTSNPNLYWYRQAAGRGLQLLFYSVGIGQISSEVPQNLSASRPQDRQFILSSKKLLLSDSGFYLCAWSRKEGPTDTQYFGPGTRLTVL.

This clone was seen just once. The chain couples TRBV7-2 to TRBJ2-7; 8 bases map to TRBD1. This CDR3 has 13 residues. CDR1 SGHTA and CDR2 FQGNSA come from the germline V gene. J was trimmed by 3 bases and V by 4 bases; bases with no gene match: 2. The CDR3, as DNA: TGTGCCAGCAGCTCAGGGGGCGGCTACGAGCAGTACTTC. Protein sequence: CASSSGGGYEQYF.

The V gene is TRBV10-2, the J gene TRBJ1-6; D perhaps matches TRBD1 (6 bases). Germline lookup yields CDR1 WSHSY and CDR2 SAAADI. There are 17 residues in the CDR3. Trimming cost V 0 bases and J 8 bases, with 17 bases left between them. The CDR3 reads CASSESDPRGWDSPLHF. In nucleotides, the CDR3 is TGCGCCAGCAGTGAGTCAGATCCCAGGGGATGGGATTCACCCCTCCACTTT.

The CDR3 bases are TGTGCCAGCAGTTACTCGATACAGGGGGGCTATGGCTACACCTTC. It translates to CASSYSIQGGYGYTF. This chain uses TRBV6-5 with TRBJ1-2; 8 bases match TRBD1. Germline loops: CDR1 MNHEY, CDR2 SVGAGI. The CDR3 covers 15 residues. The trim removed 0 bases at V and 4 bases at J, leaving 4 bases unmatched.

The chain joins TRBV14 to TRBJ2-3, with D perhaps TRBD2 (5 bases). Trimming shortened V by 4 bases and J by 6 bases, and 8 bases separated the two germline ends. Germline V gene data show CDR1 as SGHDN and CDR2 as FVKESK. This CDR3 contains 12 residues. CDR3 in DNA: TGTGCCAGCAGCCGACGAGGGGATACGCAGTATTTT. The encoded protein is CASSRRGDTQYF.

Remarks on this clone: Other DNA sequences of this sample code for an identical CDR3. J is TRBJ2-4 and V is TRBV5-1; 7 bases match TRBD1. After removal of 0 bases from V and 6 bases from J, the junction contained 6 bases not matched to a gene. CDR1 is SGHRS, CDR2 YFSETQ, per germline. CDR3 size: 15 residues. CDR3 bases: TGCGCCAGCAGCTTGGAGGGGGCGCGAGGAAACATTCAGTACTTC. This codes for CASSLEGARGNIQYF.

The chain links TRBV5-1 to TRBJ2-7; 13 bases are shared with TRBD2. The J segment lost 6 bases and the V segment lost 0 bases, leaving 6 bases of the junction unmatched. There are 16 residues in the CDR3. From germline, CDR1 is SGHRS and CDR2 YFSETQ. The CDR3 loop reads CASSLELAGGPGEQYF. DNA for the CDR3: TGCGCCAGCAGCTTGGAACTAGCGGGGGGGCCGGGCGAGCAGTACTTC.

The chain links TRBV5-1 to TRBJ2-5; 9 bases fit TRBD2. The germline CDR1 and CDR2 sequences are SGHRS and YFSETQ. The CDR3 has 16 residues. The V and J ends lost 0 bases and 0 bases, in that order; junction bases with no gene match: 3. The CDR3 region is CASSLDAGGYQETQYF. The CDR3 region has the DNA TGCGCCAGCAGCTTGGATGCGGGAGGGTACCAAGAGACCCAGTACTTC. The variable domain in full, with the rest retrieved from reference TRBV5-1 and TRBJ2-5, is KAGVTQTPRYLIKTRGQQVTLSCSPISGHRSVSWYQQTPGQGLQFLFEYFSETQRNKGNFPGRFSGRQFSNSRSEMNVSTLELGDSALYLCASSLDAGGYQETQYFGPGTRLLVL.

The chain combines TRBV10-3 with TRBJ2-3; D gene uncertain. Germline values: CDR1 ENHRY, CDR2 SYGVKD. V was shortened by 4 bases and J by 3 bases, with 14 bases between the two germline ends. This CDR3 is 15 amino acids long. CDR3 nucleotides: TGTGCCATCAGTGCCTTCGCGGTGGGGACAGATACGCAGTATTTT. Amino acids: CAISAFAVGTDTQYF.

The chain recombines TRBV5-1 with TRBJ1-2; D gene unclear. This CDR3 region has 13 residues. V lost 5 bases and J 5 bases, leaving 13 bases between the germline ends. CDR1 is SGHRS and CDR2 is YFSETQ in the germline V gene. CDR3 bases: TGCGCCAGCAGGGAGACCCTAACATATGGCTACACCTTC. Translated, it gives CASRETLTYGYTF.

Turning to this clone: Other DNA sequences in the sample encode the same CDR3. The V call is TRBV5-1, the J call TRBJ2-2, with D unresolved. The V and J ends lost 0 bases and 2 bases respectively, with 8 bases between them. The V gene's germline CDR1 is SGHRS and CDR2 YFSETQ. The CDR3 loop spans 15 amino acids. The CDR3 spells CASSLAVVNTGELFF. CDR3 in DNA: TGCGCCAGCAGCTTGGCGGTTGTAAACACCGGGGAGCTGTTTTTT.